The clone carrying this T cell receptor beta chain was observed once. What it binds is not known. These data are taken from a study of cytomegalovirus exposure and HLA in healthy donors. Study observations and caveats: TRBV6-2, TRBV6-3 and some other V segments were excluded as indistinguishable. A missense DCLRE1C variant was associated with V- and J-gene trimming of TCR beta chains in a later analysis, and an independent cohort replicated the association.

Looked up from germline, CDR1 is SGHRS and CDR2 is YFSETQ. The CDR3 has 13 amino acids. V lost 4 bases, J lost 8 bases, and 12 bases lay in between. Everyone who donated was a healthy bone marrow donor. The PCR used 60 Vbeta and 13 Jbeta primers. The repertoire was sequenced with immunoSEQ multiplex PCR; TCRdb's copy has only in-frame clones and lacks some. Here the sample spans around 210,000 clones, about three quarters being singletons. Sequences were obtained from PBMCs. The sequence was collected from a boy between 10 and 17 years old in good health and CMV-seronegative. The rearrangement links TRBV5-1 to TRBJ1-4; D not certain. The CDR3 here is CASSLFRSEKLFF. The CDR3 bases are TGCGCCAGCAGCCTCTTCCGGAGCGAAAAACTGTTTTTT.